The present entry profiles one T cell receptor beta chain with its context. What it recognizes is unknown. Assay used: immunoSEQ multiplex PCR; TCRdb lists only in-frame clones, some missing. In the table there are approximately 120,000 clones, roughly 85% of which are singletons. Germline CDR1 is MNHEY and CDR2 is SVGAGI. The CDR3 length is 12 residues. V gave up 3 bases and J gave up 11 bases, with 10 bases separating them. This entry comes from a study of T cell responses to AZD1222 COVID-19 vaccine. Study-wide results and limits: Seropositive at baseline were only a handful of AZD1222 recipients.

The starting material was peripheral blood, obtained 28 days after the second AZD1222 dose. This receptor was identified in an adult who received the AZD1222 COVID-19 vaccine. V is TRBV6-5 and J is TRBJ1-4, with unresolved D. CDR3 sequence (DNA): TGTGCCAGCAGTTATATGGTGGGGAAACTGTTTTTT. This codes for CASSYMVGKLFF.